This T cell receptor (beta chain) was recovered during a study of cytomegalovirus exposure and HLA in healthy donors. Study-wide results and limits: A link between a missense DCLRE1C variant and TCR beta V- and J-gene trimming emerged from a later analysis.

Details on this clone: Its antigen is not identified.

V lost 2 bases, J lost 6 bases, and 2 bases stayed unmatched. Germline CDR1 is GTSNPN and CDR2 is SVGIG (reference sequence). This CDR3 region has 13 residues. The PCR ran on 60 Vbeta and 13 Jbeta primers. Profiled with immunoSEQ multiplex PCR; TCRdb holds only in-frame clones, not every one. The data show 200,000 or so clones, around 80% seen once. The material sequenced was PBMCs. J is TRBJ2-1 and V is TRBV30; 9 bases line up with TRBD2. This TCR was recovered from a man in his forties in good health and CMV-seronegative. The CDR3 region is CAWSSGRTNEQFF. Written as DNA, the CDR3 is TGTGCCTGGAGTAGCGGGAGGACCAATGAGCAGTTCTTC.